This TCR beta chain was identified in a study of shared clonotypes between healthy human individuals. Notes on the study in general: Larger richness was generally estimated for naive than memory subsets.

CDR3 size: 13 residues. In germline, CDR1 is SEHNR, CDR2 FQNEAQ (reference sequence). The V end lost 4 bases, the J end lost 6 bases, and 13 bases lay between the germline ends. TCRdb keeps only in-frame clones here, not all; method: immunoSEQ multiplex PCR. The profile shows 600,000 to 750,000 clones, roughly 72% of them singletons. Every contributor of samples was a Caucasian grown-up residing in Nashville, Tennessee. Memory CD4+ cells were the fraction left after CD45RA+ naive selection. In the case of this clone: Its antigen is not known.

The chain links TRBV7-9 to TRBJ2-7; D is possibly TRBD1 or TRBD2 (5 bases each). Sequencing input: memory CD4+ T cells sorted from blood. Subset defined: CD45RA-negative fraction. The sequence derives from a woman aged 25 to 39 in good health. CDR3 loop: CASSSFWGSEQYF. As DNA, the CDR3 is TGTGCCAGCAGCTCCTTCTGGGGGAGCGAGCAGTACTTC.